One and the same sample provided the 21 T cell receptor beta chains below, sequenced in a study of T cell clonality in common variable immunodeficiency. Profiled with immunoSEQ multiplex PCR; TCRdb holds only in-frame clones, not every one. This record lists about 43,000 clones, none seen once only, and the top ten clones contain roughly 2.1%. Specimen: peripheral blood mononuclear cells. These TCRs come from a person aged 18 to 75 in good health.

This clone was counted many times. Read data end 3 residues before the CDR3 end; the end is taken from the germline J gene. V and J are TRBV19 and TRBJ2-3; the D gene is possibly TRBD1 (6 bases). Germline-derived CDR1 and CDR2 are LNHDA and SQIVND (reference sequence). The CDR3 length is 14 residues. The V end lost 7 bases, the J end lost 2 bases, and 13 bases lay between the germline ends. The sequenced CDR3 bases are TGTGCCAGTAAGAACAGGGAAAACACAGATACG. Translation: CASKNRENTDT. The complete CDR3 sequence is CASKNRENTDTQYF.

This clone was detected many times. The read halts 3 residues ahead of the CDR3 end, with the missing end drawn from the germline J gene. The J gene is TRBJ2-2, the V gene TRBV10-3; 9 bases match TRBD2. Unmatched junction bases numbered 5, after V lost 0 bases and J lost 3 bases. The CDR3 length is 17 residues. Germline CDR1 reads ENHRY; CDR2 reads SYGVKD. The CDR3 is CAISESAGGPDTGELFF. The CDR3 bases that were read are TGTGCCATCAGTGAGTCGGCGGGGGGGCCGGACACCGGGGAG.

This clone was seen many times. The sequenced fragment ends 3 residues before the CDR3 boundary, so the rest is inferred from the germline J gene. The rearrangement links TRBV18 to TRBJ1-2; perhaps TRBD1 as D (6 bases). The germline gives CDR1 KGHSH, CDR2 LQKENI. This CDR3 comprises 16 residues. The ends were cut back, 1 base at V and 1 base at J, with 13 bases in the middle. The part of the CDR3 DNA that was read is TGTGCCAGCTCACCACTCCGGGGGGCGCTTAACTATGGC. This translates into CASSPLRGALNYG. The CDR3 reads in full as CASSPLRGALNYGYTF.

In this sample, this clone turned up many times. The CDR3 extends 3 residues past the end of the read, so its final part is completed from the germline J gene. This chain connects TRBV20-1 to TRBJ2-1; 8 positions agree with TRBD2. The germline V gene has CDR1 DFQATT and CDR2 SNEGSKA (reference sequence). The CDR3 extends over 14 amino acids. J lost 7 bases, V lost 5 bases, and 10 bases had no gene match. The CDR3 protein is CSAGSGNGFNEQFF. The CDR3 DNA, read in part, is TGCAGTGCTGGTAGCGGGAACGGTTTTAATGAG.

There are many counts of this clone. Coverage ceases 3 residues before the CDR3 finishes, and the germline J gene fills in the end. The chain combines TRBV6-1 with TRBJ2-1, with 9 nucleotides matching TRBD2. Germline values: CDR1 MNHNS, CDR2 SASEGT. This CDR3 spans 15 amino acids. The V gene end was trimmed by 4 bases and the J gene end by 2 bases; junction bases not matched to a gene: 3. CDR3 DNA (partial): TGTGCCAGCAGTGCAACTAGCGGGCCCTACAATGAG. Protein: CASSATSGPYNE. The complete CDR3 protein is CASSATSGPYNEQFF.

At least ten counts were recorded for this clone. CDR3 DNA, as far as it was read: TGTGCCAGTAGTATAAGTGATAATGGCTACTATGGC. This encodes CASSISDNGYYG. In full, the CDR3 is CASSISDNGYYGYTF. The chain employs TRBV19 and TRBJ1-2; D remains ambiguous. The read is 3 residues too short to cover the CDR3 end, so that end is filled in from the germline J gene. Looked up from germline, CDR1 is LNHDA and CDR2 is SQIVND (reference sequence). The CDR3 runs to 15 residues. V lost 2 bases and J 3 bases, leaving 13 bases between the germline ends.

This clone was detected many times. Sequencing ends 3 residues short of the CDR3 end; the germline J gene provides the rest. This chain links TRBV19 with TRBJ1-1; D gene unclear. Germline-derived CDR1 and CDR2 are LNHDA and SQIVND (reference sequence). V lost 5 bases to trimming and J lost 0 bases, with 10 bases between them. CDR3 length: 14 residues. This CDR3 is CASSSVAVNTEAFF. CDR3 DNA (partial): TGTGCCAGTAGTTCGGTAGCAGTGAACACTGAA.

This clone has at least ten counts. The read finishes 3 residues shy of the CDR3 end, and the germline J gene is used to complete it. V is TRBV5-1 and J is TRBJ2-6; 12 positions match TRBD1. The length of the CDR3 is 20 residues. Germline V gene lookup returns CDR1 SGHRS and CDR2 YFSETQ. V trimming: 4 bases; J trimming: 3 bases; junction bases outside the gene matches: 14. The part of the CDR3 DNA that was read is TGCGCCAGCAGCATAACGCCACCGGGACAGGGGGCGCTTGGGGCCAACGTC. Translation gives CASSITPPGQGALGANV. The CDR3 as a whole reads CASSITPPGQGALGANVLTF. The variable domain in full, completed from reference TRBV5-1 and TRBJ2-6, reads KAGVTQTPRYLIKTRGQQVTLSCSPISGHRSVSWYQQTPGQGLQFLFEYFSETQRNKGNFPGRFSGRQFSNSRSEMNVSTLELGDSALYLCASSITPPGQGALGANVLTFGAGSRLTVL.

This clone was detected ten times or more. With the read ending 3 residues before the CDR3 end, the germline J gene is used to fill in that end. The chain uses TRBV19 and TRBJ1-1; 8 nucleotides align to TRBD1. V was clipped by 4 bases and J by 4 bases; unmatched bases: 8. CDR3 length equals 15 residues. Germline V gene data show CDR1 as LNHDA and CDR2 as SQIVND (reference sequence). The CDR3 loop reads CASSSGDRSSTEAFF. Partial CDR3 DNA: TGTGCCAGTAGTAGTGGGGACAGGTCCTCCACTGAA.

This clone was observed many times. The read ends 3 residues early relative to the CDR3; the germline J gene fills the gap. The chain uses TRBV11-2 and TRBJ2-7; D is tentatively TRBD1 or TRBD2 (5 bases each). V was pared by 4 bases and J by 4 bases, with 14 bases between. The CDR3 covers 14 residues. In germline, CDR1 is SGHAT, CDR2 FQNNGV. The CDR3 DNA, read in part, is TGTGCCAGCAGCTCCGAAAGGGGAGCTTACGAG. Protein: CASSSERGAYE. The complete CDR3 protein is CASSSERGAYEQYF. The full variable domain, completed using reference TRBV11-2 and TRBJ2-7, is EAGVAQSPRYKIIEKRQSVAFWCNPISGHATLYWYQQILGQGPKLLIQFQNNGVVDDSQLPKDRFSAERLKGVDSTLKIQPAKLEDSAVYLCASSSERGAYEQYFGPGTRLTVT.

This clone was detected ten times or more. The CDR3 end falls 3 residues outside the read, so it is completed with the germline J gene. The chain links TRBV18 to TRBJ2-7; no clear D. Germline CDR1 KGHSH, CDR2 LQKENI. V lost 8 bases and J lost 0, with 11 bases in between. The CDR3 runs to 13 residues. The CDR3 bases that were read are TGTGCCAGCACCCCACTAAACTCCTACGAG. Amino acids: CASTPLNSYE. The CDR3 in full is CASTPLNSYEQYF.

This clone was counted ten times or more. The CDR3 DNA, read in part, is TGCGCCAGCAGCTTGGGGGCTAGCGGTACCTACGAG. Translation: CASSLGASGTYE. The full-length CDR3 reads as CASSLGASGTYEQYF. The chain couples TRBV5-1 to TRBJ2-7, with 7 bases matching TRBD2. The read terminates 3 residues ahead of where the CDR3 ends, so the germline J gene completes it. V shed 0 bases, J shed 2 bases, and the junction held 5 bases outside the gene matches. The CDR3 has 15 residues. Germline V CDR1 and CDR2: SGHRS, YFSETQ. Together with reference TRBV5-1 and TRBJ2-7, the CDR3 gives the full variable domain: KAGVTQTPRYLIKTRGQQVTLSCSPISGHRSVSWYQQTPGQGLQFLFEYFSETQRNKGNFPGRFSGRQFSNSRSEMNVSTLELGDSALYLCASSLGASGTYEQYFGPGTRLTVT.

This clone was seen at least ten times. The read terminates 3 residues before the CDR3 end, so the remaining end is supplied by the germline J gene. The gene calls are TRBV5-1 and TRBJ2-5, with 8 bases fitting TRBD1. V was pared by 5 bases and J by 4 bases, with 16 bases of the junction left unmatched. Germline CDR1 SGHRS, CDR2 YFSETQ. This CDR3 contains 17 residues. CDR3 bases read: TGCGCCAGCAGTCCCGGACAGGGTGGAGGGACAGGAGAGACC. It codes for CASSPGQGGGTGET. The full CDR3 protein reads CASSPGQGGGTGETQYF.

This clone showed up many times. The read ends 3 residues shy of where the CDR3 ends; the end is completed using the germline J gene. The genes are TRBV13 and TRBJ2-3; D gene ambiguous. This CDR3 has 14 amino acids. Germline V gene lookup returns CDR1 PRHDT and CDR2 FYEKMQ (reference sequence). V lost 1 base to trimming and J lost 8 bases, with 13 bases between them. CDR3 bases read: TGTGCCAGCAGCTTAGTCCAGTCCGCAGGTACG. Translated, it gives CASSLVQSAGT. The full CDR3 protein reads CASSLVQSAGTQYF.

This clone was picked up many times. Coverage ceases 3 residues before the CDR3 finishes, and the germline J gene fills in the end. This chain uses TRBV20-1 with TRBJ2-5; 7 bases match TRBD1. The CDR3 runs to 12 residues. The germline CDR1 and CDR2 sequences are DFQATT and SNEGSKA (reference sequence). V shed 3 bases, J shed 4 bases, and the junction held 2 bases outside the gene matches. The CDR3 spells CSARRQGETQYF. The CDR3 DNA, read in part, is TGCAGTGCTAGGAGACAGGGAGAGACC.

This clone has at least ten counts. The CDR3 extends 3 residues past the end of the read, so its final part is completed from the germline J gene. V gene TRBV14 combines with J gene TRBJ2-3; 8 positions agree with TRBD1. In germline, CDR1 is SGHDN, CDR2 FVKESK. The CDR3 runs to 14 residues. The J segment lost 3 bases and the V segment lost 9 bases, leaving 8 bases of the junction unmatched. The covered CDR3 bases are TGTGCCAGTTCCCGACAGGGGATGACAGATACG. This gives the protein CASSRQGMTDT. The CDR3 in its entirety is CASSRQGMTDTQYF. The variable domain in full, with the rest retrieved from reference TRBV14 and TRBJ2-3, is EAGVTQFPSHSVIEKGQTVTLRCDPISGHDNLYWYRRVMGKEIKFLLHFVKESKQDESGMPNNRFLAERTGGTYSTLKVQPAELEDSGVYFCASSRQGMTDTQYFGPGTRLTVL.

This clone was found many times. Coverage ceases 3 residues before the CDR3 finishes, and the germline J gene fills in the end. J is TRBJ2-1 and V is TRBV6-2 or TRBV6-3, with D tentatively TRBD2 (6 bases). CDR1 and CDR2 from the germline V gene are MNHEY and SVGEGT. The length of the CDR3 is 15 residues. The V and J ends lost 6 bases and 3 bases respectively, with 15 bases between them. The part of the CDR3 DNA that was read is TGTGCCAGCAGCCCCCTAGCGAATAGCTACAATGAG. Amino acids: CASSPLANSYNE. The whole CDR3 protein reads CASSPLANSYNEQFF.

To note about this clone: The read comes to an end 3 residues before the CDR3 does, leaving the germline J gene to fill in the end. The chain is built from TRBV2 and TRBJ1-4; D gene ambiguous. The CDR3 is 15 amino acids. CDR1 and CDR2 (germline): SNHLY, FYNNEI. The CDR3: CASRPSSSYNSPLFF. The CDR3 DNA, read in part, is TGTGCCAGCAGGCCGAGTAGTTCCTATAATTCACCA.

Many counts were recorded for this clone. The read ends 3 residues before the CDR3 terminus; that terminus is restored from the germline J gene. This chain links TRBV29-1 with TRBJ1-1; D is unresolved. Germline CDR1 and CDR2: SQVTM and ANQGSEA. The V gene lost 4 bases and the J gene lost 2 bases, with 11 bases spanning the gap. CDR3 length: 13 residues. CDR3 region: CSVVWQTNTEAFF. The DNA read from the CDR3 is TGCAGCGTTGTGTGGCAGACAAACACTGAA.

Partial CDR3 DNA: TGTGCCAGTAGTCCCCTCGCGGGGAGTCAGCCG. It translates to CASSPLAGSQP. The entire CDR3 is CASSPLAGSQPQYF. V and J are TRBV19 and TRBJ2-3; tentatively, D is TRBD2 (6 bases). The sequence runs out 3 residues before the end of the CDR3; the remainder is reconstructed from the germline J gene. The CDR3 is 14 residues long. Germline lookup yields CDR1 LNHDA and CDR2 SQIVND (reference sequence).

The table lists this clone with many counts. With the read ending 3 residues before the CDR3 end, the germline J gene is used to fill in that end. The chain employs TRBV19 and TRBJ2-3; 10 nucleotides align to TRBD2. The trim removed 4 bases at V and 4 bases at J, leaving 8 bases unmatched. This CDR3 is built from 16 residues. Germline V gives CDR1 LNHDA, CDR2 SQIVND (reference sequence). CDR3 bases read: TGTGCCAGTAGTACCCGGACTAGCGGAAAACCAGATACG. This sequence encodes CASSTRTSGKPDT. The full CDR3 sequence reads CASSTRTSGKPDTQYF.